This T cell receptor (beta chain) was recorded in a study of T cells in Graves' hyperthyroidism and ophthalmopathy. Aged 18 to 65, the patients had hyperthyroidism that was newly diagnosed and had lasted under 2 months. A roughly 9.3 ml volume of fresh peripheral blood provided the PBMCs. General study findings and limits: The majority of expanded thyroid clonotypes above 0.001 also appeared in blood.

From RNA transcripts, TCR beta CDR3 regions were amplified. HTBI primers were the set used in a first-round RT-PCR of the TCR CDR3. Each CDR3 protein is one row after TCRdb ran MiXCR on the multiplex PCR reads. The profile shows fewer than 550,000 distinct CDR3 sequences, around 16% of them singletons. CDR1 is MNHEY and CDR2 is SVGEGT in the germline V gene. This CDR3 is built from 15 residues. A word on this clonotype: Its antigen is still unknown. The junction departs from the called germline gene at one end, perhaps through a read error.

This TCR derives from a woman aged 18-29 years with Graves' hyperthyroidism. Source material: blood. The chain is built from TRBV6-2 or TRBV6-3 and TRBJ2-7; TRBD2 might be the D (6 bases). The CDR3 DNA reads as TGCGCCAGCAGTCGATGGACTAACGGAACCTACGAGCAGTACTTC. Amino acid sequence: CASSRWTNGTYEQYF.